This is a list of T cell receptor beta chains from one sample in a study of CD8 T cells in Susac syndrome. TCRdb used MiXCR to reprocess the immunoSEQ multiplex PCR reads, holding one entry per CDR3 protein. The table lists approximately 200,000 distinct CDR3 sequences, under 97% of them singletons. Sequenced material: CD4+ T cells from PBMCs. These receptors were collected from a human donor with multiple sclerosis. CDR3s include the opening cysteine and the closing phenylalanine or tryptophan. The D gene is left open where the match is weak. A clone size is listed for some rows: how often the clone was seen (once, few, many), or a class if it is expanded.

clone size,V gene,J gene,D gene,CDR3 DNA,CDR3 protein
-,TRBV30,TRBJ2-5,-,TGTGCCTGGAGTGTACTAGTTGGGGAGACCCAGTACTTC,CAWSVLVGETQYF
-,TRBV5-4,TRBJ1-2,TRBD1,TGTGCCAGCAGCCCTGAACAGGGGTCGAACTATGGCTACACCTTC,CASSPEQGSNYGYTF
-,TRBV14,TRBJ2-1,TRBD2,TGTGCCAGCAGCCGGGACCTAGCGGGGGGCCTATATTACAATGAGCAGTTCTTC,CASSRDLAGGLYYNEQFF
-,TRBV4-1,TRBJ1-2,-,TGCGCCAGCAGCCAAGAATTGGCTGTATATGGCTACACCTTC,CASSQELAVYGYTF
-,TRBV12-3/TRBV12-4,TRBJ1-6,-,TGTGCCAGCAGTTTGGAGGGATGGGCTTCACCCCTCCACTTT,CASSLEGWASPLHF
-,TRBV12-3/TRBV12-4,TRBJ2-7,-,TGTGCCAGCAGTTTCCGGGCCAACTACGAGCAGTACTTC,CASSFRANYEQYF
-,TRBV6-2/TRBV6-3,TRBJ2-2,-,TGTGCCAGCAGTTACGGGTTTCTTCCGAACACCGGGGAGCTGTTTTTT,CASSYGFLPNTGELFF
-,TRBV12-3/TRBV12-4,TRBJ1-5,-,TGTGCCAGCAGTTTAAGATGGGCTCACAATCAGCCCCAGCATTTT,CASSLRWAHNQPQHF
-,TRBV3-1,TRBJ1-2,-,TGTGCCAGCAGCCAAGAGGGTGGCGGCTACACCTTC,CASSQEGGGYTF
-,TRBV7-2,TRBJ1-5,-,TGTGCCAGCAGCCTGGGCGGGGGGGCTCGTGGCAATCAGCCCCAGCATTTT,CASSLGGGARGNQPQHF
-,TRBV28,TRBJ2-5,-,TGTGCCAGCAGGGACACATCCCCAGATACCCAGTACTTC,CASRDTSPDTQYF
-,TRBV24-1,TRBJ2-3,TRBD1,TGTGCCACCAGTGTCCCCAGGCAGGGGGTTCCAGATACGCAGTATTTT,CATSVPRQGVPDTQYF
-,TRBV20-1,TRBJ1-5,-,TGCAGTGCTAGACCCCGACAGTATCAGCCCCAGCATTTT,CSARPRQYQPQHF
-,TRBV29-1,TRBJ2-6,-,TGCAGCGTTGGGACCGGGGCCAACGTCCTGACTTTC,CSVGTGANVLTF
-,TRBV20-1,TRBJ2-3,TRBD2,TGCAGTGCGGGCAGGAGAGCGGGGCAAGATACGCAGTATTTT,CSAGRRAGQDTQYF
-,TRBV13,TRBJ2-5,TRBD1,TGTGCCAGCAGCGTGGGGACAGGGGGACAAGAGACCCAGTACTTC,CASSVGTGGQETQYF
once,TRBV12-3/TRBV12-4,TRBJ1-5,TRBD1,TGTGCCAGCACCCGGGACAGGGGGCGGTTAGGCAATCAGCCCCAGCATTTT,CASTRDRGRLGNQPQHF
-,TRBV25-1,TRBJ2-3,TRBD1,TGTGCCAGCAGAGGACAGGGGGATACGCAGTATTTT,CASRGQGDTQYF
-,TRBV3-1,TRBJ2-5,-,TGTGCCAGCAGCCAGATTGAGTGGTCAGAGACCCAGTACTTC,CASSQIEWSETQYF
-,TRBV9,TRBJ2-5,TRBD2,TGTGCCAGCAGCGTAGGGACTAGCACGCAAGAGACCCAGTACTTC,CASSVGTSTQETQYF
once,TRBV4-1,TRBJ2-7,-,TGCGCCAGCAGCCAAGTGAATTGGGCAGTTCCTACCTACGAGCAGTACTTC,CASSQVNWAVPTYEQYF
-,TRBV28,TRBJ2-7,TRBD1,TGTGCCAGCAGTTTCCCCTACAGGGGTAGGAGCTCCTACGAGCAGTACTTC,CASSFPYRGRSSYEQYF
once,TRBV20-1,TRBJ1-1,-,TGCAGTGCCCACCCCGGTGGAAACACTGAAGCTTTCTTT,CSAHPGGNTEAFF
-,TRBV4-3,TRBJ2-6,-,TGCGCCAGCAGCCTTTGGGGTCCCCAGGGATCCAGTCTCCTCTCTGGGGCCAACGTCCTGACTTTC,CASSLWGPQGSSLLSGANVLTF
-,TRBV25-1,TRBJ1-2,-,TGTGCCAGCAGAGGGGTGGGGGGCTATGGCTACACCTTC,CASRGVGGYGYTF
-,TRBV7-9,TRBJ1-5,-,TGTGCCAGCAGCTTAGCAGATCAGCCCCAGCATTTT,CASSLADQPQHF
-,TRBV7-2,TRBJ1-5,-,TGTGCCAGCAGCTTAGCGATTAATCAGCCCCAGCATTTT,CASSLAINQPQHF
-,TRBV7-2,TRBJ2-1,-,TGTGCCAGCAGCTCTATATACAATGAGCAGTTCTTC,CASSSIYNEQFF
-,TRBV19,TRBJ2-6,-,TGTGCCAGTAGTGAAGGGAGGAGGGCCAACGTCCTGACTTTC,CASSEGRRANVLTF
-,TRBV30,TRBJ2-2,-,TGTGCCTGGAGGGCAGGGATTTCGACCGGGGAGCTGTTTTTT,CAWRAGISTGELFF
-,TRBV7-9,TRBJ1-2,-,TGTGCCAGCAGCTTGGTAGAGGCCCGACGGGGTTACACCTTC,CASSLVEARRGYTF
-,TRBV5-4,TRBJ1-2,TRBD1,TGTGCCAGCAGCGTCGACAGGGATTATGGCTACACCTTC,CASSVDRDYGYTF
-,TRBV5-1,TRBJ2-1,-,TGCGCCAGCAGCTTGGCATTGGGCGCGGGTTACAATGAGCAGTTCTTC,CASSLALGAGYNEQFF
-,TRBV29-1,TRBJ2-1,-,TGCAGCACCCGACTGGGGCTGGGCGGCAATGAGCAGTTCTTC,CSTRLGLGGNEQFF
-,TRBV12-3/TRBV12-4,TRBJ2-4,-,TGTGCCAGCAGCTCGGGACCGGGACCGGGGTCCATTCAGTACTTC,CASSSGPGPGSIQYF
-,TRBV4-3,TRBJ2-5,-,TGCGCCAGCAGCCAAGATTTACGGGGTGGAGAGACCCAGTACTTC,CASSQDLRGGETQYF
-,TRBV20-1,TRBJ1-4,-,TGCAGTGCTGGGGCAGAGAATGAAAAACTGTTTTTT,CSAGAENEKLFF
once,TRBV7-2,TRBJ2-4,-,TGTGCCAGCAGCTTCGAGATCGGGGGGCGAATTGGAAACATTCAGTACTTC,CASSFEIGGRIGNIQYF
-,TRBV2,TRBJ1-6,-,TGTGCCAGCAGTGAACGTTGGGGGAATTCACCCCTCCACTTT,CASSERWGNSPLHF
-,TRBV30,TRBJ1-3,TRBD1,TGTGCCTGGACCAGGACAGGGTTCGGAAACACCATATATTTT,CAWTRTGFGNTIYF
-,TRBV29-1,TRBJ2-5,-,TGCAGCGCTTGCCGCGAGGGGCCCCAAGAGACCCAGTACTTC,CSACREGPQETQYF
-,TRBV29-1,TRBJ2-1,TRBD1,TGCAGCGTTGGGGGACAGGGTTCCCACAATGAGCAGTTCTTC,CSVGGQGSHNEQFF